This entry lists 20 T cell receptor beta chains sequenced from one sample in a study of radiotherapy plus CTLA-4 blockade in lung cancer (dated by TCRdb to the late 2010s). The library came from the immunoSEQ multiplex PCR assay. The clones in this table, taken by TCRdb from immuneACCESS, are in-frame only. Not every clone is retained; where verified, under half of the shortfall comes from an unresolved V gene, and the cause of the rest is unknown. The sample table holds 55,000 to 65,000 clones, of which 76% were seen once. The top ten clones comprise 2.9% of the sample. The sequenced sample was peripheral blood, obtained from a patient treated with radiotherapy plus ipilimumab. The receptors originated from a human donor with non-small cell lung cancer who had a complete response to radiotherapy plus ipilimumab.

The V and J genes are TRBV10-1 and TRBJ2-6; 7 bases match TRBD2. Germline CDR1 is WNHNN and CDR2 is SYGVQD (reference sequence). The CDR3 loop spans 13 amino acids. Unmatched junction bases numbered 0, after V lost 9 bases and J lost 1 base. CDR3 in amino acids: CASSGSGANVLTF. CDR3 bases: TGCGCCAGTAGCGGGTCTGGGGCCAACGTCCTGACTTTC.

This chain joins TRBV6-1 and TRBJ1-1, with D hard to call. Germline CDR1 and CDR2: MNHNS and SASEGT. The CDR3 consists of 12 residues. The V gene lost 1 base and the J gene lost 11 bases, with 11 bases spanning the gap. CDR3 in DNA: TGTGCCAGCAGTGAAGGTAGCCGACGGGCTTTCTTT. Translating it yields CASSEGSRRAFF.

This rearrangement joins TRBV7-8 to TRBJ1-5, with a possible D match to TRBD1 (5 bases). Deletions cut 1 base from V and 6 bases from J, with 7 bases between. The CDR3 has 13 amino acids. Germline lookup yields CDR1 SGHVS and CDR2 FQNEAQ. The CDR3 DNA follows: TGTGCCAGCAGCTTAGGGGGCAGTCAGCCCCAGCATTTT. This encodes CASSLGGSQPQHF.

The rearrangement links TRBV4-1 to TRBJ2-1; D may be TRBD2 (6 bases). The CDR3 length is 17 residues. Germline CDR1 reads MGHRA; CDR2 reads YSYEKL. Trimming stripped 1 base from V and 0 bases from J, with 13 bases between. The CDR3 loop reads CASSQVPEGGSYNEQFF. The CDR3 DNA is TGCGCCAGCAGCCAAGTTCCGGAGGGAGGCTCCTACAATGAGCAGTTCTTC.

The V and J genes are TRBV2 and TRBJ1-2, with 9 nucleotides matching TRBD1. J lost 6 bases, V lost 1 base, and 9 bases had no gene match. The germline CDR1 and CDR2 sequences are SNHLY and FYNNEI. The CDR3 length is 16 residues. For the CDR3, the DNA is TGTGCCAGCAGTGAAGTCGGGACAGGGAAGAAGGATGGCTACACCTTC. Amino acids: CASSEVGTGKKDGYTF.

The CDR3 nucleotides are TGTGCCACCAGCAAATACAGGGGCTCCTACGAGCAGTACTTC. It is translated as CATSKYRGSYEQYF. The chain carries TRBV15 and TRBJ2-7; 7 nucleotides agree with TRBD1. The CDR3 is 14 amino acids. In germline, CDR1 is LNHNV, CDR2 YYDKDF (reference sequence). J gave up 0 bases and V 4 bases, and 3 bases lay outside the gene matches.

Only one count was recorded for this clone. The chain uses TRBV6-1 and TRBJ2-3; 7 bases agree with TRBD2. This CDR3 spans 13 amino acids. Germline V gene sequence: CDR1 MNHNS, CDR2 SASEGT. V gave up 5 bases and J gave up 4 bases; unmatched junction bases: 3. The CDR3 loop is CASSLGRADTQYF. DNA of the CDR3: TGTGCCAGCAGTCTGGGGAGGGCAGATACGCAGTATTTT.

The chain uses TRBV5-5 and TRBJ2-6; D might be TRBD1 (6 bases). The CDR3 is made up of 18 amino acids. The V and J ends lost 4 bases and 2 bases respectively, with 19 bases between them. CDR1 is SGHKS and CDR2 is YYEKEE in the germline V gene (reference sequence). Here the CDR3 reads CASSLVQGWDPGANVLTF. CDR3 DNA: TGTGCCAGCAGCCTCGTCCAGGGGTGGGACCCTGGGGCCAACGTCCTGACTTTC.

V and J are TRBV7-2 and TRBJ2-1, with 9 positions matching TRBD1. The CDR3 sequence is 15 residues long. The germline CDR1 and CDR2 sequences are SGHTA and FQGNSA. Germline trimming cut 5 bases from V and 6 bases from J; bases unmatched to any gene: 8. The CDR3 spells CASSPGTGNVNEQFF. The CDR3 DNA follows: TGTGCCAGCAGCCCCGGGACAGGGAACGTCAATGAGCAGTTCTTC.

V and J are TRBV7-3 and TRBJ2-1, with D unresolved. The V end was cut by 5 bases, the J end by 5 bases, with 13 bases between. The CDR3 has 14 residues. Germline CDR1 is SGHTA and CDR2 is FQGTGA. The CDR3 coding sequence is TGTGCCAGCAGCCCTAGACTTCTTCACAATGAGCAGTTCTTC. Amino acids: CASSPRLLHNEQFF. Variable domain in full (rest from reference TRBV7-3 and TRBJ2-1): GAGVSQTPSNKVTEKGKYVELRCDPISGHTALYWYRQSLGQGPEFLIYFQGTGAADDSGLPNDRFFAVRPEGSVSTLKIQRTERGDSAVYLCASSPRLLHNEQFFGPGTRLTVL.

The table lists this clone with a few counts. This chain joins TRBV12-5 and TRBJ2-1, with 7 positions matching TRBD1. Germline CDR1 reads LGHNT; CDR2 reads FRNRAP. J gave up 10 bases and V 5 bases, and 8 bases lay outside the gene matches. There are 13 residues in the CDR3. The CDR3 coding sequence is TGTGCTAGTGGTCGGCAGGGGGTAGGGGAGCAGTTCTTC. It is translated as CASGRQGVGEQFF.

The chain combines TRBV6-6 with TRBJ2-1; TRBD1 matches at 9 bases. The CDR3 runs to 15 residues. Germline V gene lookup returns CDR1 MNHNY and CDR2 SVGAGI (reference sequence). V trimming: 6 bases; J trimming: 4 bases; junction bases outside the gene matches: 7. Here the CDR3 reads CASSYRGLAYNEQFF. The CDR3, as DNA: TGTGCCAGCAGCTACAGGGGGCTGGCATACAATGAGCAGTTCTTC.

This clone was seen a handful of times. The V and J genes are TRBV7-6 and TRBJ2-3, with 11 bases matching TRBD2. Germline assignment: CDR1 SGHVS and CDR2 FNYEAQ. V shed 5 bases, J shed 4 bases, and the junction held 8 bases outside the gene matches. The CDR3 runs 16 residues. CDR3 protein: CASSQFSGRGSDTQYF. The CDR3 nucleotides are TGTGCCAGCAGCCAATTTAGCGGGAGGGGCTCAGATACGCAGTATTTT. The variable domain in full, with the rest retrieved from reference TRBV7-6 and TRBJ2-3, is GAGVSQSPRYKVTKRGQDVALRCDPISGHVSLYWYRQALGQGPEFLTYFNYEAQQDKSGLPNDRFSAERPEGSISTLTIQRTEQRDSAMYRCASSQFSGRGSDTQYFGPGTRLTVL.

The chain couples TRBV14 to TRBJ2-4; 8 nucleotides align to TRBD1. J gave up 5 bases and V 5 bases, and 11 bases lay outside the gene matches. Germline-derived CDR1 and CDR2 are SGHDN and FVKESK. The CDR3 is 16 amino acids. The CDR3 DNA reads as TGTGCCAGCAGCGGGCAGGGGGCGGCGGGTCAAAACATTCAGTACTTC. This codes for CASSGQGAAGQNIQYF.

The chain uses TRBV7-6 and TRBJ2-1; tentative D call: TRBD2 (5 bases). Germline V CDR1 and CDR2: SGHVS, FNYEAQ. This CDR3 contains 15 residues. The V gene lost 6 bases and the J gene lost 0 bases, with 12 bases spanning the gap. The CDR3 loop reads CASSDSVSSYNEQFF. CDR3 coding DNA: TGTGCCAGCAGTGATAGCGTAAGCTCCTACAATGAGCAGTTCTTC.

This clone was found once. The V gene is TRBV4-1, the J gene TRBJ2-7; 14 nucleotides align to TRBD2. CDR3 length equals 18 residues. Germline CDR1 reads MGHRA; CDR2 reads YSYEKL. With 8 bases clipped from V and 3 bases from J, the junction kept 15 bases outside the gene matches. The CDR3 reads CASSIRIPGTSGSYEQYF. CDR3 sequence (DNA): TGCGCCAGCTCTATTCGTATACCTGGGACTAGCGGGAGCTACGAGCAGTACTTC.

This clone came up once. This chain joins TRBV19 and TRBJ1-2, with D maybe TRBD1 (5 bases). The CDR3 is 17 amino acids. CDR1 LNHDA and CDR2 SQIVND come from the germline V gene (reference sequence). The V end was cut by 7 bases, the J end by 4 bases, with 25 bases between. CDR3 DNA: TGTGCCAGTACCCCCCTGGCGGGGACCTATTCCTTCTATGGCTACACCTTC. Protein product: CASTPLAGTYSFYGYTF.

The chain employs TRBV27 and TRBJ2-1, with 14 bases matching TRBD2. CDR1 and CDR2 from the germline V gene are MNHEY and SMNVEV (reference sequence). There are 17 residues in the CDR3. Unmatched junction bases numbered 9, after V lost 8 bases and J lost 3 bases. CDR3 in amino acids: CASGTSGRVGFYNEQFF. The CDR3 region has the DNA TGTGCCAGCGGGACTAGCGGGAGAGTGGGCTTCTACAATGAGCAGTTCTTC.

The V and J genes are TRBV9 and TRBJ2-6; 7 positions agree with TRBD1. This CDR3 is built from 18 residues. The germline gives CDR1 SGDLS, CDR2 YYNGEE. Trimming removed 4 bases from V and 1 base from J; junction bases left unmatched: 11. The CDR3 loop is CASSPGTAKLSGANVLTF. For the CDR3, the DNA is TGTGCCAGCAGCCCGGGGACAGCCAAATTATCTGGGGCCAACGTCCTGACTTTC.

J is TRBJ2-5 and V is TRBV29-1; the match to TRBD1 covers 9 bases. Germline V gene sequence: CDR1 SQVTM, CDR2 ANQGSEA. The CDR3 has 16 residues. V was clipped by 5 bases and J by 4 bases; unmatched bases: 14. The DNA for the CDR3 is TGCAGCGTTCGTGACAGGGGGTTAGTTTTCCGAGAGACCCAGTACTTC. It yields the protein CSVRDRGLVFRETQYF.